Below are 14 T cell receptor beta chains sequenced from a single sample in a study of metastatic and nonmetastatic thyroid tumors. TCRdb redid the clone calls on the PCR reads using MiXCR. Here the sample spans about 49,000 clones, about 4% being singletons. Before thyroid surgery, none of the patients had received any treatment. The sample taken for sequencing was blood. Receptors were obtained from a female donor with papillary thyroid cancer or a benign thyroid nodule (not recorded which). Some clones in this sample may be carry-over from other donors' samples.

V is TRBV19 and J is TRBJ2-2; TRBD1 is a possible D gene (5 bases). Germline assignment: CDR1 LNHDA and CDR2 SQIVND (reference sequence). Between the trimmed V and J ends, which lost 6 bases and 1 base, there was a span of 12 bases. This CDR3 is 15 amino acids long. The CDR3 region is CASSEEQENTGELFF. The CDR3 nucleotides are TGTGCCAGTAGCGAAGAACAGGAGAACACCGGGGAGCTGTTTTTT.

In this sample, this clone turned up a few times. A junction boundary mismatches the germline segment, possibly from a read error. The chain combines TRBV27 with TRBJ2-3; D call uncertain. The CDR3 loop spans 13 amino acids. CDR1 is MNHEY and CDR2 is SMNVEV in the germline V gene (reference sequence). The CDR3 loop is CASRQLGTDTQYF. In DNA form, the CDR3 reads TGTGCCAGCCGGCAACTTGGCACGGATACGCAGTATTTT.

This clone was counted at least ten times. The gene calls are TRBV20-1 and TRBJ2-5; 7 bases match TRBD1. This CDR3 region has 12 residues. After removal of 2 bases from V and 12 bases from J, the junction contained 9 bases not matched to a gene. The germline V gene has CDR1 DFQATT and CDR2 SNEGSKA (reference sequence). In nucleotides, the CDR3 is TGCAGTGCTAGACCGTCGTTTGGGACAGAGTACTTC. Protein sequence: CSARPSFGTEYF.

This clone was observed a few times. The rearrangement uses TRBV5-1 and TRBJ1-1; no reliable D call. In germline, CDR1 is SGHRS, CDR2 YFSETQ. The CDR3 length is 13 residues. V gave up 0 bases and J gave up 7 bases, with 10 bases separating them. Here the CDR3 reads CASSLEGPYEAFF. The CDR3 DNA reads as TGCGCCAGCAGCTTGGAAGGCCCTTATGAAGCTTTCTTT.

This clone was detected many times. A much larger clone differs by one base, so this may be a read error. The chain couples TRBV12-3 or TRBV12-4 to TRBJ2-1; D is ambiguous. The CDR3 runs to 14 residues. The CDR3 bases are TGTGCCAGCAGTTTCCCAACCGCCTACAATGGGCAGTTCTTC. Encoded protein: CASSFPTAYNGQFF.

In this sample, this clone turned up a few times. This sequence joins TRBV20-1 and TRBJ1-5; a weak D match, TRBD1 (6 bases). Germline loops: CDR1 DFQATT, CDR2 SNEGSKA (reference sequence). The V end was cut by 6 bases, the J end by 7 bases, with 19 bases between. The CDR3 runs 14 residues. The DNA of the CDR3 is TGCAGTGCGGAACAGGGATCTAATAGCCAGCCCCAGCATTTT. Amino acid sequence: CSAEQGSNSQPQHF.

This clone appeared a few times. This sequence joins TRBV7-9 and TRBJ2-1, with a tentative D call TRBD2 (6 bases). Trimming removed 4 bases at V and 3 bases at J, with 13 bases between. From germline, CDR1 is SEHNR and CDR2 FQNEAQ (reference sequence). The CDR3 contains 15 residues. The CDR3 DNA follows: TGTGCCAGCAGCTCCGGTCGGGGGTTCTACAATGAGCAGTTCTTC. This translates into CASSSGRGFYNEQFF. The full variable domain, completed using reference TRBV7-9 and TRBJ2-1, is DTGVSQNPRHKITKRGQNVTFRCDPISEHNRLYWYRQTLGQGPEFLTYFQNEAQLEKSRLLSDRFSAERPKGSFSTLEIQRTEQGDSAMYLCASSSGRGFYNEQFFGPGTRLTVL.

This clone turned up a few times. This chain joins TRBV12-3 or TRBV12-4 and TRBJ2-2; TRBD1 agrees at 7 bases. V dropped 5 bases and J dropped 1; count of bases not matched to a gene: 10. The CDR3 totals 17 residues. The DNA for the CDR3 is TGTGCCAGCAGTCTGTTCCGGGACAGCCAGAACACCGGGGAGCTGTTTTTT. Translation: CASSLFRDSQNTGELFF.

This clone has ten or more counts. It may be a read error: a sequence one base away is much more abundant. The chain carries TRBV12-5 and TRBJ2-3; 7 bases are shared with TRBD2. Germline CDR1 and CDR2: LGHNT and FRNRAP. The CDR3 is 15 amino acids. The CDR3: CVSVGGSAPTDTQYF. The CDR3 coding sequence is TGTGTTAGTGTGGGAGGGAGTGCGCCCACAGATACGCAGTATTTT.

This clone has more than one count but fewer than ten. CDR3 region: CSASGGATGELFF. CDR3 DNA sequence: TGCAGTGCTAGCGGGGGGGCAACCGGGGAGCTGTTTTTT. J is TRBJ2-2 and V is TRBV20-1; 8 bases fit TRBD2. CDR1 is DFQATT and CDR2 is SNEGSKA in the germline V gene (reference sequence). The CDR3 consists of 13 residues. V was pared by 3 bases and J by 5 bases, with 2 bases of the junction left unmatched.

This clone was recorded many times. V gene TRBV19 combines with J gene TRBJ2-1; possible D gene TRBD2, 5 bases. CDR3 length: 15 amino acids. V was trimmed by 9 bases and J by 6 bases, leaving 21 bases between them. Germline CDR1 LNHDA, CDR2 SQIVND (reference sequence). CDR3 DNA: TGTGCCAGACCCCGGACTGGCGGGTGGATCAATGAGCAGTTCTTC. The encoded protein is CARPRTGGWINEQFF.

This chain links TRBV7-8 with TRBJ1-2; possible D gene TRBD1, 6 bases. The CDR3 totals 16 residues. Trimming stripped 2 bases from V and 4 bases from J, with 17 bases between. Per the germline V gene, CDR1 is SGHVS and CDR2 is FQNEAQ. The CDR3 reads CASSLRLGQPSYGYTF. Here the CDR3 DNA reads TGTGCCAGCAGCTTACGACTAGGACAGCCCAGCTATGGCTACACCTTC. Based on the CDR3 plus reference TRBV7-8 and TRBJ1-2, the full variable domain is GAGVSQSPRYKVAKRGQDVALRCDPISGHVSLFWYQQALGQGPEFLTYFQNEAQLDKSGLPSDRFFAERPEGSVSTLKIQRTQQEDSAVYLCASSLRLGQPSYGYTFGSGTRLTVV.

Within the sample, this clone is medium-sized. This chain uses TRBV12-3 or TRBV12-4 with TRBJ1-2, with D tentatively TRBD1 (6 bases). The CDR3 is 12 amino acids. V was pared by 5 bases and J by 2 bases, with 6 bases between. The CDR3 DNA reads as TGTGCCAGCAGTGGGACAAACTATGGCTACACCTTC. Protein: CASSGTNYGYTF.

The genes are TRBV5-6 and TRBJ1-5, with 8 bases matching TRBD1. CDR3 length: 15 amino acids. Trimming cost V 3 bases and J 2 bases; bases outside gene matches: 4. Germline-derived CDR1 and CDR2 are SGHDT and YYEEEE. DNA for the CDR3: TGTGCCAGCAGCTGGGACAGGCTGGGCAATCAGCCCCAGCATTTT. This sequence encodes CASSWDRLGNQPQHF. Combining the CDR3 with reference TRBV5-6 and TRBJ1-5 gives the whole variable domain DAGVTQSPTHLIKTRGQQVTLRCSPKSGHDTVSWYQQALGQGPQFIFQYYEEEERQRGNFPDRFSGHQFPNYSSELNVNALLLGDSALYLCASSWDRLGNQPQHFGDGTRLSIL.